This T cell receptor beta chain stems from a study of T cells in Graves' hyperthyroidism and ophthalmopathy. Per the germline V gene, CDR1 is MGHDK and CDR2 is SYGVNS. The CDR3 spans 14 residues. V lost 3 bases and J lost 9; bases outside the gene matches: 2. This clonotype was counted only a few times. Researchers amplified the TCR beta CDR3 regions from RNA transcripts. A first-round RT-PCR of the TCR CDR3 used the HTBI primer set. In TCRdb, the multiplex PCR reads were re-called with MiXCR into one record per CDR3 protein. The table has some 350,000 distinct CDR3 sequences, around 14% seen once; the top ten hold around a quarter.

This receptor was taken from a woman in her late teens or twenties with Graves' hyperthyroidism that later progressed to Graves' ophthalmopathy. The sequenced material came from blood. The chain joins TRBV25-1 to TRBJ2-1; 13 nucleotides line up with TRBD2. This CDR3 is CASSDRLAGGEQFF. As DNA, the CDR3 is TGTGCCAGCAGTGATAGACTAGCGGGAGGTGAGCAGTTCTTC.